Below, 12 T cell receptor beta chains from the same sample are listed, as sequenced in a study of blood T cell repertoires in COVID-19. Generated by immunoSEQ multiplex PCR, the TCRdb table keeps only in-frame clones and is missing some. The sample lists around 130,000 clones; 70% to 90% were seen once. The specimen was peripheral blood. The receptors originated from a woman of 80 years or more with acute or convalescent COVID-19.

The chain joins TRBV5-1 to TRBJ2-2; D not certain. Germline V CDR1 and CDR2: SGHRS, YFSETQ. V dropped 2 bases and J dropped 0 bases, with 11 bases sitting between them. The CDR3 is 16 residues long. In DNA, the CDR3 is TGCGCCAGCAGCTTCCTACAGCCTTCGAACACCGGGGAGCTGTTTTTT. Translated, it gives CASSFLQPSNTGELFF.

The chain is built from TRBV7-9 and TRBJ1-3; possibly TRBD1 for D (6 bases). V was pared by 6 bases and J by 1 base, with 10 bases between. The CDR3 spans 14 residues. The germline CDR1 and CDR2 sequences are SEHNR and FQNEAQ (reference sequence). The CDR3 reads CASSTGISGNTIYF. The CDR3 bases are TGTGCCAGCAGTACAGGGATATCTGGAAACACCATATATTTT. Using reference TRBV7-9 and TRBJ1-3 for the parts outside the CDR3, the full variable domain is DTGVSQNPRHKITKRGQNVTFRCDPISEHNRLYWYRQTLGQGPEFLTYFQNEAQLEKSRLLSDRFSAERPKGSFSTLEIQRTEQGDSAMYLCASSTGISGNTIYFGEGSWLTVV.

The V gene is TRBV6-5, the J gene TRBJ2-2; TRBD2 matches 9 bases. The CDR3 runs 15 residues. Germline CDR1 MNHEY, CDR2 SVGAGI. J lost 4 bases, V lost 4 bases, and 4 bases had no gene match. CDR3 coding DNA: TGTGCCAGCAGTTTCCCAGCGGGGGGCACCGGGGAGCTGTTTTTT. This gives the protein CASSFPAGGTGELFF.

The chain carries TRBV15 and TRBJ2-7, with D maybe TRBD2 (7 bases). The V gene lost 1 base and the J gene lost 0 bases, with 10 bases spanning the gap. The CDR3 totals 15 residues. Germline values: CDR1 LNHNV, CDR2 YYDKDF (reference sequence). The CDR3 sequence: CATSRAGGLSYEQYF. Written as DNA, the CDR3 is TGTGCCACCAGCAGAGCCGGGGGGCTCTCCTACGAGCAGTACTTC.

The CDR3 protein is CASRGQGARQETQYF. The CDR3 DNA is TGTGCCAGCAGGGGACAGGGGGCGCGACAAGAGACCCAGTACTTC. V is TRBV28 and J is TRBJ2-5; 12 bases match TRBD1. The germline gives CDR1 MDHEN, CDR2 SYDVKM. The CDR3 is 15 amino acids. Trimming at V came to 6 bases and at J to 2 bases, leaving 4 bases not matched to a gene.

The V call is TRBV6-5, the J call TRBJ1-4; D is possibly TRBD1 (6 bases). The CDR3 totals 14 residues. Trimming left V 10 bases short and J 7 bases short, with 19 bases between. Germline V lookup: CDR1 MNHEY, CDR2 SVGAGI. The CDR3, as DNA: TGTGCCACCTCTCTCCGGGACAAAACTGAAAAACTGTTTTTT. It yields the protein CATSLRDKTEKLFF.

The J gene is TRBJ2-1, the V gene TRBV7-3; 7 nucleotides match TRBD2. Trimming removed 2 bases from V and 7 bases from J; junction bases left unmatched: 5. CDR3 length: 14 amino acids. Per germline, CDR1 SGHTA and CDR2 FQGTGA. The CDR3 loop reads CASSLGGGDNEQFF. The CDR3 region has the DNA TGTGCCAGCAGCTTAGGGGGAGGGGATAATGAGCAGTTCTTC.

The chain links TRBV7-2 to TRBJ1-6; D not resolved. From germline, CDR1 is SGHTA and CDR2 FQGNSA. This CDR3 is built from 17 residues. The V end lost 1 base, the J end lost 4 bases, and 14 bases lay between the germline ends. DNA of the CDR3: TGTGCCAGCAGCTTAGTGGCGGGCATCGGATATAATTCACCCCTCCACTTT. Amino acid sequence: CASSLVAGIGYNSPLHF.

The chain is built from TRBV30 and TRBJ1-4, with TRBD1 matching 8 bases. Germline V lookup: CDR1 GTSNPN, CDR2 SVGIG (reference sequence). Trimming cost V 5 bases and J 6 bases; bases outside gene matches: 5. CDR3 length: 13 residues. CDR3 sequence: CAWRGTGYEKLFF. In DNA form, the CDR3 reads TGTGCCTGGCGGGGGACAGGTTATGAAAAACTGTTTTTT.

This clone showed up just once. The chain uses TRBV15 and TRBJ1-2; 10 positions match TRBD1. CDR1 LNHNV and CDR2 YYDKDF come from the germline V gene (reference sequence). The CDR3 spans 15 residues. V dropped 8 bases and J dropped 2; count of bases not matched to a gene: 8. The CDR3 DNA reads TGTGCCACCGCTACCCCGGGACAGGGGAACTATGGCTACACCTTC. It is translated as CATATPGQGNYGYTF. Filled out from reference TRBV15 and TRBJ1-2, the complete variable domain reads DAMVIQNPRYQVTQFGKPVTLSCSQTLNHNVMYWYQQKSSQAPKLLFHYYDKDFNNEADTPDNFQSRRPNTSFCFLDIRSPGLGDTAMYLCATATPGQGNYGYTFGSGTRLTVV.

The chain has TRBV6-2 or TRBV6-3 and TRBJ2-7, with 8 bases that match TRBD2. Per the germline V gene, CDR1 is MNHEY and CDR2 is SVGEGT. The junction had 10 bases not matched to a gene; V was cut back by 6 bases and J by 6 bases. CDR3 length equals 14 residues. The chain's CDR3 is CASSQRAGGREQYF. The CDR3 region has the DNA TGTGCCAGCAGCCAAAGGGCGGGGGGTCGCGAGCAGTACTTC.

The V gene is TRBV11-3, the J gene TRBJ2-2, with TRBD2 identical over 12 bases. The trim removed 4 bases at V and 3 bases at J, leaving 3 bases unmatched. Per germline, CDR1 SGHNT and CDR2 YENEEA. The CDR3 has 16 residues. The CDR3: CASSSPSGGDTGELFF. The CDR3 nucleotides read TGTGCCAGCAGCTCTCCTAGCGGGGGGGACACCGGGGAGCTGTTTTTT.